This entry lists 25 T cell receptor beta chains sequenced from one sample in a study of Ad26.COV2.S vaccination and SARS-CoV-2 variants. As to treatment: roughly 20 received Ad26.COV2.S at low or high dose, single or two shots; about 5 received placebo; per-sample allocation not given. Sampling happened 63 days after the first vaccine or placebo injection. Only in-frame clones appear in the TCRdb table, and some are missing; sequencing was by immunoSEQ multiplex PCR. The sample consists of under 550,000 clones, roughly 90% of them appearing once. The sample was peripheral blood, taken in a trial of Ad26.COV2.S vaccine versus placebo. All receptors come from a person aged 18-60 years who received the Ad26.COV2.S COVID-19 vaccine or a placebo.

This clone was seen only once. The chain uses TRBV12-3 or TRBV12-4 and TRBJ1-1; D uncertain. Trimming pared 3 bases from V and 11 bases from J, leaving 13 bases between. The CDR3 consists of 12 residues. CDR3 sequence (DNA): TGTGCCAGCAGTTTTGCTCGCGTATTGGCTTTCTTT. Protein sequence: CASSFARVLAFF.

The chain uses TRBV15 and TRBJ2-7; no clear D gene. In germline, CDR1 is LNHNV, CDR2 YYDKDF (reference sequence). Trimming took off 0 bases at V and 4 bases at J, with 13 bases between the two ends. The CDR3 length is 15 residues. The CDR3 is CATSRDLRQEYEQYF. CDR3 bases: TGTGCCACCAGCAGAGATCTACGGCAGGAATACGAGCAGTACTTC.

The chain has TRBV10-3 and TRBJ1-3; D is unresolved. V was pared by 0 bases and J by 0 bases, with 12 bases between. CDR1 and CDR2 (germline): ENHRY, SYGVKD. The CDR3 spans 17 residues. DNA of the CDR3: TGTGCCATCAGTGAGTCGACGGGCAGTTCCTCTGGAAACACCATATATTTT. Protein product: CAISESTGSSSGNTIYF.

The CDR3 DNA reads TGTGCCAGTAGTATTTTGGGGGGAGGTTGGCAGCCCCAGCATTTT. Translation: CASSILGGGWQPQHF. J is TRBJ1-5 and V is TRBV19; TRBD1 might be the D (5 bases). The CDR3 consists of 15 residues. Germline V gene data show CDR1 as LNHDA and CDR2 as SQIVND (reference sequence). Trimming left V 3 bases short and J 7 bases short, with 16 bases between. Filled out from reference TRBV19 and TRBJ1-5, the complete variable domain reads DGGITQSPKYLFRKEGQNVTLSCEQNLNHDAMYWYRQDPGQGLRLIYYSQIVNDFQKGDIAEGYSVSREKKESFPLTVTSAQKNPTAFYLCASSILGGGWQPQHFGDGTRLSIL.

This clone was observed a few times. The chain is built from TRBV30 and TRBJ2-1, with D possibly being TRBD2 (6 bases). V shed 2 bases and J shed 0 bases, with 14 bases lying between them. This CDR3 comprises 16 residues. Germline V CDR1 and CDR2: GTSNPN, SVGIG (reference sequence). CDR3: CAWSPLAYSSYNEQFF. For the CDR3, the DNA is TGTGCCTGGAGTCCACTAGCTTATAGCTCCTACAATGAGCAGTTCTTC.

There are a few counts of this clone. The chain carries TRBV7-2 and TRBJ1-2, with D tentatively TRBD1 (6 bases). The CDR3 length is 14 residues. Between the trimmed V and J ends, which lost 5 bases and 4 bases, there was a span of 14 bases. Germline CDR1 reads SGHTA; CDR2 reads FQGNSA. In DNA form, the CDR3 reads TGTGCCAGCAGCCCAACGGGGGGCACCTATGGCTACACCTTC. This encodes CASSPTGGTYGYTF.

The chain couples TRBV7-3 to TRBJ2-3; 9 bases match TRBD2. CDR1 and CDR2 (germline): SGHTA, FQGTGA. Trimming removed 1 base from V and 4 bases from J; junction bases left unmatched: 3. This CDR3 region has 15 residues. This chain's CDR3 is CASSLSGGAPDTQYF. The CDR3 region has the DNA TGTGCCAGCAGCTTAAGCGGGGGGGCCCCAGATACGCAGTATTTT.

The J gene is TRBJ2-3, the V gene TRBV7-8; D is uncertain. Germline CDR1 is SGHVS and CDR2 is FQNEAQ. Trimming removed 2 bases from V and 4 bases from J, with 7 bases in between. CDR3 length equals 13 residues. The CDR3 sequence: CASSLYGSDTQYF. In nucleotides, the CDR3 is TGTGCCAGCAGCTTATACGGGTCAGATACGCAGTATTTT.

This clone was found a few times. The gene calls are TRBV5-6 and TRBJ1-3; tentative D call: TRBD1 (6 bases). The V end was cut by 4 bases, the J end by 10 bases, with 18 bases between. CDR3 length: 14 amino acids. CDR1 and CDR2 from the germline V gene are SGHDT and YYEEEE. CDR3 sequence: CASSAPGHWKTIYF. CDR3 in DNA: TGTGCCAGCAGCGCTCCGGGACACTGGAAAACCATATATTTT.

The genes are TRBV7-9 and TRBJ2-2; 9 positions match TRBD2. The CDR3 spans 19 residues. Germline loops: CDR1 SEHNR, CDR2 FQNEAQ (reference sequence). V was pared by 6 bases and J by 3 bases, with 17 bases of the junction left unmatched. The CDR3 DNA reads as TGTGCCAGCAGAAGGGGACACCTATTAGCGGGGGCCGACACCGGGGAGCTGTTTTTT. The encoded protein is CASRRGHLLAGADTGELFF.

This chain joins TRBV27 and TRBJ2-7, with D possibly being TRBD1 or TRBD2 (5 bases each). Trimming cost V 6 bases and J 2 bases, with 17 bases left between them. Germline assignment: CDR1 MNHEY and CDR2 SMNVEV (reference sequence). This CDR3 comprises 15 residues. The CDR3 DNA reads TGTGCCAGCAGCCACTGGGAGACAGCTACCTACGAGCAGTACTTC. Translating it yields CASSHWETATYEQYF.

For this clone: At the DNA level, this CDR3 is encoded by other sequences in the same sample as well. This sequence joins TRBV7-3 and TRBJ2-1; D is undetermined. V was cut by 0 bases and J by 1 base, with 4 bases left in between. Germline V gene lookup returns CDR1 SGHTA and CDR2 FQGTGA. This CDR3 region has 14 residues. This CDR3 is CASSLTGSYNEQFF. CDR3 DNA sequence: TGTGCCAGCAGCTTAACGGGGTCCTACAATGAGCAGTTCTTC. The full variable domain, in which reference TRBV7-3 and TRBJ2-1 provide the parts outside the CDR3, is GAGVSQTPSNKVTEKGKYVELRCDPISGHTALYWYRQSLGQGPEFLIYFQGTGAADDSGLPNDRFFAVRPEGSVSTLKIQRTERGDSAVYLCASSLTGSYNEQFFGPGTRLTVL.

The rearrangement links TRBV28 to TRBJ1-1; perhaps TRBD1 as D (6 bases). CDR3 size: 14 residues. Germline V gene sequence: CDR1 MDHEN, CDR2 SYDVKM. Trimming shortened V by 6 bases and J by 1 base, and 12 bases separated the two germline ends. The CDR3 sequence is CASRVEQGNTEAFF. The CDR3 nucleotides read TGTGCCAGCAGGGTGGAACAGGGGAACACTGAAGCTTTCTTT.

The rearrangement links TRBV9 to TRBJ2-3; 9 nucleotides agree with TRBD2. The CDR3 totals 17 residues. Germline V gene sequence: CDR1 SGDLS, CDR2 YYNGEE. The V segment lost 4 bases and the J segment 2 bases; nucleotides outside the gene matches: 11. CDR3 amino acids: CASSTGMASGATDTQYF. The CDR3 bases are TGTGCCAGCAGCACAGGGATGGCTAGCGGGGCCACAGATACGCAGTATTTT.

The rearrangement links TRBV5-4 to TRBJ2-7, with 8 bases identical to TRBD1. This CDR3 has 15 residues. The V gene end was trimmed by 0 bases and the J gene end by 4 bases; junction bases not matched to a gene: 6. The V gene's germline CDR1 is SGHNT and CDR2 YYREEE (reference sequence). DNA for the CDR3: TGTGCCAGCAGCTTGGTCAGGGGGCTTACTTACGAGCAGTACTTC. As protein: CASSLVRGLTYEQYF.

This clone has only one observation. V is TRBV19 and J is TRBJ1-2; TRBD1 matches at 9 bases. The V and J ends lost 9 bases and 6 bases, in that order; junction bases with no gene match: 11. The V gene's germline CDR1 is LNHDA and CDR2 SQIVND (reference sequence). The CDR3 spans 14 residues. The chain's CDR3 is CASRQGQGRDGYTF. CDR3 bases: TGTGCCAGCCGACAGGGACAGGGTCGCGATGGCTACACCTTC.

CDR3 in DNA: TGCGCCAGCAGCTTGGGAACAGTGGTCTCTGGGGCCAACGTCCTGACTTTC. Its protein is CASSLGTVVSGANVLTF. The V and J genes are TRBV5-1 and TRBJ2-6; D is unclear. V lost 0 bases to trimming and J lost 0 bases, with 10 bases between them. This CDR3 contains 17 residues. CDR1 and CDR2 (germline): SGHRS, YFSETQ.

V gene TRBV18 combines with J gene TRBJ1-5; TRBD1 is a possible D gene (6 bases). The CDR3 spans 14 residues. Per the germline V gene, CDR1 is KGHSH and CDR2 is LQKENI. V shed 5 bases and J shed 7 bases, with 15 bases lying between them. CDR3 in amino acids: CASSVQGQGQPQHF. The CDR3 region has the DNA TGTGCCAGCTCAGTACAGGGCCAGGGACAGCCCCAGCATTTT.

The J gene is TRBJ2-2, the V gene TRBV7-9; 7 bases match TRBD1. The CDR3 totals 15 residues. The V segment lost 5 bases and the J segment 5 bases; nucleotides outside the gene matches: 8. From germline, CDR1 is SEHNR and CDR2 FQNEAQ (reference sequence). CDR3: CASSDRDRVTGELFF. Written as DNA, the CDR3 is TGTGCCAGCAGCGACCGGGACAGAGTGACCGGGGAGCTGTTTTTT.

The rearrangement joins TRBV5-3 to TRBJ2-2; no reliable D call. TRBV5-3 is an ORF, and what it does is uncertain. The CDR3 length is 14 residues. Trimming left V 4 bases short and J 4 bases short, with 11 bases between. For the CDR3, the DNA is TGTGCCAGAAGCCCCCCGTGTCTCACCGGGGAGCTGTTTTTT. Amino acid sequence: CARSPPCLTGELFF.

The chain has TRBV7-8 and TRBJ1-5, with 10 positions matching TRBD1. Germline-derived CDR1 and CDR2 are SGHVS and FQNEAQ. V was pared by 4 bases and J by 5 bases, with 8 bases of the junction left unmatched. CDR3 length equals 16 residues. The DNA of the CDR3 is TGTGCCAGCAGCTCCTTACCGGGACAGGGGTATCAGCCCCAGCATTTT. Translation gives CASSSLPGQGYQPQHF.

The V and J genes are TRBV5-4 and TRBJ2-3; 8 nucleotides align to TRBD2. Germline CDR1 SGHNT, CDR2 YYREEE (reference sequence). This CDR3 is built from 16 residues. V lost 2 bases and J lost 0; bases outside the gene matches: 5. The CDR3 nucleotides are TGTGCCAGCAGCTTTCCGACTAGCGCAAGCACAGATACGCAGTATTTT. Protein sequence: CASSFPTSASTDTQYF.

V is TRBV3-1 (or the pseudogene TRBV3-2) and J is TRBJ1-2; TRBD1 is a possible D gene (5 bases). Germline loops: CDR1 LGHDT, CDR2 YNNKEL (reference sequence). This CDR3 comprises 13 residues. V was shortened by 3 bases and J by 8 bases, with 13 bases between the two germline ends. This CDR3 reads CASSHSGRAGYTF. In nucleotides, the CDR3 is TGTGCCAGCAGCCATTCAGGGAGAGCGGGCTACACCTTC.

This clone was seen a single time. This rearrangement joins TRBV11-3 to TRBJ2-2; D call uncertain. CDR1 and CDR2 (germline): SGHNT, YENEEA. The CDR3 totals 16 residues. V lost 3 bases and J lost 4, with 15 bases in between. The CDR3 sequence is CASSFGPPRGTGELFF. The CDR3 DNA follows: TGTGCCAGCAGCTTTGGCCCCCCGAGAGGCACCGGGGAGCTGTTTTTT.

The V call is TRBV19, the J call TRBJ2-1, with TRBD2 matching over 8 bases. Trimming at V came to 3 bases and at J to 7 bases, leaving 8 bases not matched to a gene. Germline loops: CDR1 LNHDA, CDR2 SQIVND (reference sequence). The CDR3 totals 15 residues. The CDR3 sequence is CASSIAGGLGNEQFF. The CDR3 DNA reads TGTGCCAGTAGTATCGCGGGGGGTCTCGGGAATGAGCAGTTCTTC.